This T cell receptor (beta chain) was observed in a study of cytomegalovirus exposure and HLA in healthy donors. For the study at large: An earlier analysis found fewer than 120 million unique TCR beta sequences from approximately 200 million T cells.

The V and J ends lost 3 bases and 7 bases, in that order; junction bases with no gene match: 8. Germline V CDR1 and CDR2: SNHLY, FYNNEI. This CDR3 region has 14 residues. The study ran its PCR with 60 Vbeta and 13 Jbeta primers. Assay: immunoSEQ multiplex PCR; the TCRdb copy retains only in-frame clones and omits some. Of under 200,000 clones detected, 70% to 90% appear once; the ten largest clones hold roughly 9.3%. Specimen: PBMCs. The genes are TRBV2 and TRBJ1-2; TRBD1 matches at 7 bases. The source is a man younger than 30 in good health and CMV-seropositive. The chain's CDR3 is CASSETQGVPGYTF. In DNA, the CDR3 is TGTGCCAGCAGTGAGACTCAGGGGGTACCTGGCTACACCTTC.